This T cell receptor beta chain was captured by sequencing in a study of shared clonotypes between healthy human individuals (TCRdb year 2020). Regarding the study in general: Two women and a few men aged 18 to 49 years were included in the cohort. For each donor, three plates each were used for CD4 naive and CD4 memory, two plates were used for CD8 naive, and one plate was used for CD8 memory. The study deeply sequenced blood TCR repertoires of about 5 healthy adults to estimate repertoire size and the extent of clonotype sharing between individuals. Different laboratories and diverse techniques were used to prepare libraries and sequence TCR repertoires, to increase sequencing depth and limit assay-specific biases. Leukapheresis yielded between about 0.85 and 9 billion PBMCs per donor.

CDR1 and CDR2, looked up from the germline V gene (reference sequence), are MNHNY and SVGAGI. V loses 0 bases, J loses 7 bases, and the germline ends lie 10 bases apart. From the cysteine up to the phenylalanine, the CDR3 has a length of 14 residues. Here the CDR3 DNA is all that survives: 42 bases in frame from base 1. The donors were healthy, HIV-negative adults with no recently reported acute infections or vaccinations. Only Caucasian adults living in Nashville, Tennessee, USA were represented among the donors. CD4+ T cells were enriched by magnetic negative selection; naive cells were then positively selected on CD45RA, and the negative fraction formed the memory subset. Blood was obtained by leukapheresis, after which PBMCs were separated by Ficoll-Histopaque density gradient centrifugation and cryopreserved in liquid nitrogen vapor phase. Analytical flow cytometry was used to check the purity and quantity of each magnetically sorted T cell population. From each sorted fraction, genomic DNA was isolated and quantified by UV absorbance on a Nanodrop 2000c.

General study outcomes and caveats: When several donors were compared, the shared fraction of clonotypes was 5% to 6.5% for naive CD4, approximately 3.5% for naive CD8, 2% to 2.5% for memory CD4, and less than 0.45% for memory CD8. Naive subsets generally had larger estimated clonotype richness than memory subsets did. Pairwise subsampling led to the expectation that sequencing depth would affect the degree of clonotype sharing among donors. Rarefaction of sorted-subset datasets indicated incomplete sequencing despite the large sequencing depth. Only blood was sampled, and tissue TCR repertoires likely differ from those in blood. Compared with non-shared clonotypes, the clonotypes found in all four sorted-subset donors had higher generation probabilities. The genetic and exposure-history diversity represented was limited by the small number of donors.

To note about this clone: No antigen is known for it. Per-base qualities were not stored, and no clone one base away is much larger. The sample has other DNA sequences that encode this CDR3 too.

Using the deep immunoSEQ assay, multiplex PCR amplified TCR CDR3 regions from genomic DNA. For each cell subset, the extracted genomic DNA was distributed evenly across all wells of several immunoSEQ 96-well plates, and each plate served as one replicate. For sorted subsets, about 0.2 ug genomic DNA, equal to tens of thousands of T cell genomes, was loaded into each replicate PCR. Purified libraries were quantified with a Qubit 3.0 fluorometer, sized on a Bioanalyzer 2100, and re-quantified with the KAPA Library Quantification kit. Every immunoSEQ 96-well plate was sequenced on a dedicated single-read 150-cycle Illumina NextSeq 550 flow cell. The study's own analysis went as follows. Because the immunoSEQ output held only junctional sequences and lacked quality scores, the filtering could not match the filtering applied to full-length reads. To assign V/J genes and CDR3, sequences were annotated against IMGT germline references using PyIR, a Python wrapper for IgBLAST v1.9. Reads were filtered out if the reads had weak V/J assignments (E-value above 1e-6), no CDR3, stop codons, out-of-frame junctions, or ambiguous translated residues. V3J clonotypes were defined as sequences sharing an identical inferred V gene, J gene, and CDR3 amino acid sequence. The percentage overlap between two repertoires was calculated by dividing the number of shared unique clonotypes by the size of the smaller repertoire. RTK rarefaction, the Chao1 estimator, and Recon v2.1 estimates of unobserved clonotypes were used to assess repertoire richness. OLGA was used to compute generation probabilities for all TCRbeta clonotypes that the gDNA method yielded from a few donors. Imported from immuneACCESS, the table was reduced by TCRdb to in-frame sequences with V and J called. These copies leave out some clones; in studies compared against another copy, an unresolved V gene accounts for under half, and the cause of the remainder is not known. V and J calls plus clone size are reproduced from that table; the DNA served to infer D and trimming. The table for this sample lists 2 million to 2.5 million clones; approximately 96% of them were counted only once. Approximately 0.13% of the sample is taken by the ten largest.

The rearranged segments are TRBV6-6 and TRBJ1-5; TRBD1 is a possible D gene, resting on 5 matching bases. The clonotype was recovered from a man aged 18 to 30 in good health. The sequencing sample was made of naive CD4+ T cells sorted from blood. The meaning of the sample's cell subset or site label: CD45RA+ positively selected. The CDR3 corresponds to CASSYSGGNQPQHF. At the DNA level, the sequence is TGTGCCAGCAGTTACTCGGGGGGGAACCAGCCCCAGCATTTT.